The 6 T cell receptor beta chains below come from one sample, sequenced in a study of shared clonotypes between healthy human individuals. The table came from immunoSEQ multiplex PCR; TCRdb's copy has only in-frame clones and leaves some out. Seen here are around 750,000 clones, roughly 70% observed once, and the top ten hold approximately 1.7%. Sequencing was done on a sample of memory CD4+ T cells sorted from blood. Regarding subset: CD45RA-negative fraction. Receptors were obtained from a woman aged 25-40 years in good health.

The chain has TRBV9 and TRBJ2-3; perhaps D is TRBD1 or TRBD2 (5 bases each). V lost 3 bases to trimming and J lost 0 bases, with 17 bases between them. The CDR3 runs 17 residues. Germline CDR1 and CDR2: SGDLS and YYNGEE. This CDR3 reads CASSARSGTRSTDTQYF. In nucleotides, the CDR3 is TGTGCCAGCAGCGCTCGATCCGGGACGAGGAGCACAGATACGCAGTATTTT.

The chain joins TRBV18 to TRBJ2-3, with D maybe TRBD1 (9 bases). This CDR3 contains 18 residues. From germline, CDR1 is KGHSH and CDR2 LQKENI. V gave up 3 bases and J gave up 5 bases, with 24 bases separating them. CDR3 residues: CASSPVAVAGQGRDTQYF. CDR3 nucleotides: TGTGCCAGCTCACCCGTCGCAGTAGCGGGACAGGGAAGAGATACGCAGTATTTT. Looking up the rest from reference TRBV18 and TRBJ2-3 gives the full variable domain: NAGVMQNPRHLVRRRGQEARLRCSPMKGHSHVYWYRQLPEEGLKFMVYLQKENIIDESGMPKERFSAEFPKEGPSILRIQQVVRGDSAAYFCASSPVAVAGQGRDTQYFGPGTRLTVL.

The J gene is TRBJ2-3, the V gene TRBV9, with D tentatively TRBD2 (6 bases). Trimming pared 0 bases from V and 0 bases from J, leaving 8 bases between. CDR1 is SGDLS and CDR2 is YYNGEE in the germline V gene. The CDR3 is 15 residues long. The CDR3 nucleotides read TGTGCCAGCAGCGTAGAACTAGCTAGCACAGATACGCAGTATTTT. This codes for CASSVELASTDTQYF.

The V and J genes are TRBV28 and TRBJ2-2; 8 nucleotides align to TRBD2. The CDR3 spans 15 residues. V dropped 6 bases and J dropped 4; count of bases not matched to a gene: 7. CDR1 MDHEN and CDR2 SYDVKM come from the germline V gene. The CDR3 spells CASRESGLVTGELFF. CDR3 DNA: TGTGCCAGCAGAGAATCGGGACTAGTCACCGGGGAGCTGTTTTTT. The complete variable domain, with remaining parts taken from reference TRBV28 and TRBJ2-2, reads DVKVTQSSRYLVKRTGEKVFLECVQDMDHENMFWYRQDPGLGLRLIYFSYDVKMKEKGDIPEGYSVSREKKERFSLILESASTNQTSMYLCASRESGLVTGELFFGEGSRLTVL.

The rearrangement joins TRBV4-1 to TRBJ2-4; D unresolved. This CDR3 region has 18 residues. Germline V lookup: CDR1 MGHRA, CDR2 YSYEKL. V was trimmed by 4 bases and J by 3 bases, leaving 22 bases between them. CDR3 nucleotides: TGCGCCAGCAGCCCCGGACGGGCGGCAGGATCTAGCAAAAACATTCAGTACTTC. Translation gives CASSPGRAAGSSKNIQYF.

The rearrangement uses TRBV19 and TRBJ2-7; 7 bases line up with TRBD2. This CDR3 region has 15 residues. Trimming at V came to 7 bases and at J to 0 bases, leaving 9 bases not matched to a gene. CDR1 and CDR2 from the germline V gene are LNHDA and SQIVND (reference sequence). CDR3 DNA sequence: TGTGCCAGTACCTCTTCGGCTAGCGGCTCCTACGAGCAGTACTTC. This encodes CASTSSASGSYEQYF.